The 29 T cell receptor beta chains in this list originate from one sample, sequenced in a study of shared clonotypes between healthy human individuals. Profiled with immunoSEQ multiplex PCR; TCRdb holds only in-frame clones, not every one. The sample yields roughly 300,000 clones, around 67% seen once. The specimen sequenced was memory CD4+ T cells sorted from blood. Subset meaning: CD45RA-negative fraction. These receptors all come from a man aged 30 to 39 in good health.

This rearrangement joins TRBV2 to TRBJ1-2; D is unresolved. Trimming removed 1 base from V and 2 bases from J, with 11 bases in between. The CDR3 loop spans 15 amino acids. Germline V lookup: CDR1 SNHLY, CDR2 FYNNEI. The CDR3 DNA sequence: TGTGCCAGCAGTGAAGGGTGGGCAGGCAACTATGGCTACACCTTC. This gives the protein CASSEGWAGNYGYTF.

This clone has just a few counts. V gene TRBV7-8 combines with J gene TRBJ1-1, with 9 bases matching TRBD1. The V gene's germline CDR1 is SGHVS and CDR2 FQNEAQ. The CDR3 is 15 residues long. V gave up 5 bases and J gave up 3 bases; unmatched junction bases: 7. The CDR3 region is CASSGRDREYTEAFF. The DNA of the CDR3 is TGTGCCAGCAGCGGGAGGGACAGGGAGTACACTGAAGCTTTCTTT.

This clone showed up just a few times. The chain joins TRBV7-9 to TRBJ2-1; unclear D gene. Per the germline V gene, CDR1 is SEHNR and CDR2 is FQNEAQ (reference sequence). The CDR3 is made up of 14 amino acids. The V end lost 5 bases, the J end lost 6 bases, and 14 bases lay between the germline ends. The CDR3 DNA follows: TGTGCCAGCAGCCTCGACGGACGGATCAATGAGCAGTTCTTC. Translated, it gives CASSLDGRINEQFF. Full variable domain (remainder filled in from reference TRBV7-9 and TRBJ2-1): DTGVSQNPRHKITKRGQNVTFRCDPISEHNRLYWYRQTLGQGPEFLTYFQNEAQLEKSRLLSDRFSAERPKGSFSTLEIQRTEQGDSAMYLCASSLDGRINEQFFGPGTRLTVL.

CDR3 amino acids: CASSLIGSVSYNEQFF. DNA for the CDR3: TGCGCCAGCAGCTTGATTGGCTCCGTGTCCTACAATGAGCAGTTCTTC. The chain couples TRBV5-1 to TRBJ2-1, with D unclear. There are 16 residues in the CDR3. V was shortened by 1 base and J by 1 base, with 12 bases between the two germline ends. CDR1 and CDR2 from the germline V gene are SGHRS and YFSETQ.

CDR3 in DNA: TGCGCCAGCAGCTTGGGATTGGGGGGACGGAAGAACACTGAAGCTTTCTTT. Encoded protein: CASSLGLGGRKNTEAFF. This chain links TRBV5-1 with TRBJ1-1, with TRBD1 as a possible D gene (5 bases). The V end was cut by 0 bases, the J end by 1 base, with 16 bases between. Germline assignment: CDR1 SGHRS and CDR2 YFSETQ. The CDR3 totals 17 residues. Drawing the rest from reference TRBV5-1 and TRBJ1-1, the complete variable domain is KAGVTQTPRYLIKTRGQQVTLSCSPISGHRSVSWYQQTPGQGLQFLFEYFSETQRNKGNFPGRFSGRQFSNSRSEMNVSTLELGDSALYLCASSLGLGGRKNTEAFFGQGTRLTVV.

This clone was observed a few times. This chain joins TRBV30 and TRBJ2-3; D gene unclear. The CDR3 sequence is 14 residues long. V was trimmed by 0 bases and J by 8 bases, leaving 15 bases between them. Germline CDR1 reads GTSNPN; CDR2 reads SVGIG (reference sequence). CDR3 sequence: CAWSVSFGTGTQYF. CDR3 DNA sequence: TGTGCCTGGAGTGTTTCGTTCGGCACGGGTACGCAGTATTTT.

The rearrangement uses TRBV5-8 and TRBJ2-3; TRBD2 aligns across 9 bases. This CDR3 has 17 amino acids. CDR1 and CDR2 from the germline V gene are SGHTS and YDEGEE. V lost 1 base, J lost 4 bases, and 10 bases stayed unmatched. The CDR3: CASSLYVAGGSPDTQYF. CDR3 in DNA: TGTGCCAGCAGCTTGTATGTCGCGGGGGGGAGCCCAGATACGCAGTATTTT. Full variable domain (remainder filled in from reference TRBV5-8 and TRBJ2-3): EAGVTQSPTHLIKTRGQQATLRCSPISGHTSVYWYQQALGLGLQFLLWYDEGEERNRGNFPPRFSGRQFPNYSSELNVNALELEDSALYLCASSLYVAGGSPDTQYFGPGTRLTVL.

The genes are TRBV5-1 and TRBJ1-4; D possibly corresponds to TRBD1 (6 bases). Trimming stripped 4 bases from V and 6 bases from J, with 16 bases between. Germline V gene data show CDR1 as SGHRS and CDR2 as YFSETQ. The CDR3 contains 15 residues. CDR3 sequence (DNA): TGCGCCAGCAGCGTAACAGGGTTAAGTGATGAAAAACTGTTTTTT. Protein: CASSVTGLSDEKLFF.

This clone was counted many times. The V call is TRBV29-1, the J call TRBJ1-1; no reliable D call. This CDR3 region has 12 residues. The V end was cut by 4 bases, the J end by 3 bases, with 9 bases between. Germline V gene sequence: CDR1 SQVTM, CDR2 ANQGSEA. The CDR3 DNA reads TGCAGCGTTGGGTTCGATTACACTGAAGCTTTCTTT. Its translation: CSVGFDYTEAFF.

J is TRBJ1-5 and V is TRBV9; D is possibly TRBD1 (6 bases). The CDR3 has 14 amino acids. Germline CDR1 and CDR2: SGDLS and YYNGEE. V was trimmed by 4 bases and J by 1 base, leaving 9 bases between them. This chain's CDR3 is CASSMQGSNQPQHF. In DNA, the CDR3 is TGTGCCAGCAGCATGCAGGGGAGCAATCAGCCCCAGCATTTT.

In its sample, this clone was seen once. This chain uses TRBV19 with TRBJ2-7; 8 bases are shared with TRBD2. Trimming took 3 bases from V and 1 from J; bases not matched to a gene: 5. The germline gives CDR1 LNHDA, CDR2 SQIVND (reference sequence). The CDR3 consists of 15 residues. This CDR3 reads CASSIPGTSSYEQYF. The DNA for the CDR3 is TGTGCCAGTAGTATTCCCGGGACTAGTTCCTACGAGCAGTACTTC.

The table lists this clone with a few counts. The rearrangement links TRBV18 to TRBJ1-1; D is unclear. The V and J ends lost 2 bases and 4 bases respectively, with 14 bases between them. Germline CDR1 and CDR2: KGHSH and LQKENI. This CDR3 contains 15 residues. CDR3 DNA sequence: TGTGCCAGCTCACCAGACCCACTCGTGGGCACTGAAGCTTTCTTT. It codes for CASSPDPLVGTEAFF.

This clone showed up just a few times. In DNA form, the CDR3 reads TGTGCCAGCAGTCCGGGACAGAACTATGGCTACACCTTC. Protein: CASSPGQNYGYTF. The chain combines TRBV6-4 with TRBJ1-2; 7 nucleotides line up with TRBD1. The CDR3 is made up of 13 amino acids. The germline V gene has CDR1 MRHNA and CDR2 SNTAGT. V dropped 5 bases and J dropped 2; count of bases not matched to a gene: 2.

This chain connects TRBV11-2 to TRBJ2-1; the D is unclear. The CDR3 is made up of 14 amino acids. V lost 1 base to trimming and J lost 7 bases, with 11 bases between them. CDR1 is SGHAT, CDR2 FQNNGV, per germline. The CDR3 reads CASSLGRSINEQFF. The CDR3 nucleotides read TGTGCCAGCAGCTTAGGTCGCTCGATTAATGAGCAGTTCTTC. The full variable domain, completed using reference TRBV11-2 and TRBJ2-1, is EAGVAQSPRYKIIEKRQSVAFWCNPISGHATLYWYQQILGQGPKLLIQFQNNGVVDDSQLPKDRFSAERLKGVDSTLKIQPAKLEDSAVYLCASSLGRSINEQFFGPGTRLTVL.

The chain joins TRBV2 to TRBJ2-5, with 8 bases identical to TRBD2. The CDR3 runs to 14 residues. V gave up 5 bases and J gave up 5 bases; unmatched junction bases: 7. From germline, CDR1 is SNHLY and CDR2 FYNNEI. CDR3 coding DNA: TGTGCCAGCAGTACCGGGGTAGCGGGGGAGACCCAGTACTTC. Amino acids: CASSTGVAGETQYF.

This chain uses TRBV2 with TRBJ2-7; 8 bases map to TRBD1. Trimming at V came to 10 bases and at J to 6 bases, leaving 11 bases not matched to a gene. The CDR3 runs 13 residues. Germline V gene lookup returns CDR1 SNHLY and CDR2 FYNNEI. The CDR3 DNA is TGTGCCACCAGGTCAGGGGGCTCTAGCGAGCAGTACTTC. Translating gives CATRSGGSSEQYF. Filled out from reference TRBV2 and TRBJ2-7, the complete variable domain reads EPEVTQTPSHQVTQMGQEVILRCVPISNHLYFYWYRQILGQKVEFLVSFYNNEISEKSEIFDDQFSVERPDGSNFTLKIRSTKLEDSAMYFCATRSGGSSEQYFGPGTRLTVT.

This chain joins TRBV7-9 and TRBJ2-7, with D maybe TRBD2 (6 bases). Germline assignment: CDR1 SEHNR and CDR2 FQNEAQ (reference sequence). V was trimmed by 5 bases and J by 2 bases, leaving 13 bases between them. The CDR3 runs 14 residues. In DNA, the CDR3 is TGTGCCAGCAGCAAGGGGCGGACTACCTACGAGCAGTACTTC. Encoded protein: CASSKGRTTYEQYF.

This chain links TRBV19 with TRBJ2-1; 14 nucleotides align to TRBD2. The CDR3 has 17 amino acids. V lost 3 bases to trimming and J lost 4 bases; unmatched junction nucleotides: 5. In germline, CDR1 is LNHDA, CDR2 SQIVND (reference sequence). The CDR3 here is CASSIGTSGSSYNEQFF. CDR3 coding DNA: TGTGCCAGTAGTATTGGGACTAGCGGGAGTTCTTACAATGAGCAGTTCTTC. Looking up the rest from reference TRBV19 and TRBJ2-1 gives the full variable domain: DGGITQSPKYLFRKEGQNVTLSCEQNLNHDAMYWYRQDPGQGLRLIYYSQIVNDFQKGDIAEGYSVSREKKESFPLTVTSAQKNPTAFYLCASSIGTSGSSYNEQFFGPGTRLTVL.

J is TRBJ1-1 and V is TRBV6-5; tentative D call: TRBD1 (5 bases). Trimming took off 4 bases at V and 1 base at J, with 10 bases between the two ends. The germline CDR1 and CDR2 sequences are MNHEY and SVGAGI. The CDR3 runs 14 residues. The CDR3: CASSSGSPNTEAFF. CDR3 coding DNA: TGTGCCAGCAGTTCAGGGTCCCCGAACACTGAAGCTTTCTTT.

The rearrangement links TRBV18 to TRBJ2-3; 13 nucleotides line up with TRBD2. Germline lookup yields CDR1 KGHSH and CDR2 LQKENI. CDR3 length: 17 amino acids. V was clipped by 4 bases and J by 0 bases; unmatched bases: 4. The CDR3 loop reads CASSQTSGRTSTDTQYF. In DNA form, the CDR3 reads TGTGCCAGCTCACAGACTAGCGGGAGGACCAGCACAGATACGCAGTATTTT.

This rearrangement joins TRBV7-8 to TRBJ2-5; D not resolved. The CDR3 loop spans 14 amino acids. Trimming took 1 base from V and 5 from J, leaving 11 bases between them. Germline V gene data show CDR1 as SGHVS and CDR2 as FQNEAQ. The chain's CDR3 is CASSLERKWETQYF. In DNA form, the CDR3 reads TGTGCCAGCAGCTTAGAGAGAAAATGGGAGACCCAGTACTTC. Full variable domain (outside the CDR3, taken from reference TRBV7-8 and TRBJ2-5): GAGVSQSPRYKVAKRGQDVALRCDPISGHVSLFWYQQALGQGPEFLTYFQNEAQLDKSGLPSDRFFAERPEGSVSTLKIQRTQQEDSAVYLCASSLERKWETQYFGPGTRLLVL.

This clone is a singleton in its sample. The rearrangement uses TRBV27 and TRBJ1-1; D gene ambiguous. Germline V CDR1 and CDR2: MNHEY, SMNVEV (reference sequence). The CDR3 has 13 amino acids. V was shortened by 6 bases and J by 2 bases, with 10 bases between the two germline ends. The CDR3 loop is CASRTGSNTEAFF. In DNA form, the CDR3 reads TGTGCCAGCAGAACCGGCAGCAACACTGAAGCTTTCTTT.

This clone has only one observation. The V call is TRBV5-5, the J call TRBJ2-1; D is perhaps TRBD2 (5 bases). Germline V gene data show CDR1 as SGHKS and CDR2 as YYEKEE (reference sequence). The CDR3 extends over 16 amino acids. V dropped 0 bases and J dropped 0 bases, with 10 bases sitting between them. The CDR3 nucleotides read TGTGCCAGCAGCTTGGGGTTAGGACTCTCCTACAATGAGCAGTTCTTC. Its translation: CASSLGLGLSYNEQFF.

The J gene is TRBJ2-7, the V gene TRBV28; TRBD2 agrees at 7 bases. From germline, CDR1 is MDHEN and CDR2 SYDVKM. V dropped 7 bases and J dropped 4; count of bases not matched to a gene: 7. The CDR3 contains 13 residues. For the CDR3, the DNA is TGTGCCAGCACTGCGGGGGTTCCGTACGAGCAGTACTTC. This encodes CASTAGVPYEQYF.

The chain uses TRBV19 and TRBJ1-2, with 8 bases that match TRBD1. Germline lookup yields CDR1 LNHDA and CDR2 SQIVND (reference sequence). Trimming at V came to 5 bases and at J to 4 bases, leaving 6 bases not matched to a gene. This CDR3 has 14 amino acids. CDR3 region: CASSPRTGSYGYTF. The CDR3 DNA sequence: TGTGCCAGTAGTCCCCGGACAGGGAGCTATGGCTACACCTTC.

The chain employs TRBV4-3 and TRBJ2-1, with 7 positions matching TRBD2. Germline assignment: CDR1 LGHNA and CDR2 YSLEER. Trimming cost V 0 bases and J 2 bases; bases outside gene matches: 13. This CDR3 comprises 19 residues. CDR3 coding DNA: TGCGCCAGCAGCCAAGATGTTGCTATCGGACTAGGAACCTACAATGAGCAGTTCTTC. Amino acids: CASSQDVAIGLGTYNEQFF.

V usage is TRBV28 and J usage is TRBJ1-4; 8 nucleotides line up with TRBD1. Trimming cost V 7 bases and J 6 bases; bases outside gene matches: 4. Looked up from germline, CDR1 is MDHEN and CDR2 is SYDVKM. The CDR3 consists of 13 residues. DNA for the CDR3: TGTGCCAGCACCAGGGGGCAGTATGAAAAACTGTTTTTT. Translating it yields CASTRGQYEKLFF.

The genes are TRBV6-5 and TRBJ2-7, with D maybe TRBD1 (5 bases). CDR1 and CDR2 from the germline V gene are MNHEY and SVGAGI. The CDR3 covers 14 residues. V lost 2 bases and J lost 6, with 14 bases in between. CDR3 sequence (DNA): TGTGCCAGCAGTTACAGGGGCACAGCTAGCGAGCAGTACTTC. Protein sequence: CASSYRGTASEQYF.

This clone was counted a single time. The rearrangement joins TRBV10-1 to TRBJ1-1, with unresolved D. Trimming shortened V by 1 base and J by 6 bases, and 15 bases separated the two germline ends. Germline V CDR1 and CDR2: WNHNN, SYGVQD (reference sequence). This CDR3 spans 15 amino acids. The DNA for the CDR3 is TGCGCCAGCAGTGAGTTAGCAGGTGGCTTAGCTGAAGCTTTCTTT. Its protein product is CASSELAGGLAEAFF.